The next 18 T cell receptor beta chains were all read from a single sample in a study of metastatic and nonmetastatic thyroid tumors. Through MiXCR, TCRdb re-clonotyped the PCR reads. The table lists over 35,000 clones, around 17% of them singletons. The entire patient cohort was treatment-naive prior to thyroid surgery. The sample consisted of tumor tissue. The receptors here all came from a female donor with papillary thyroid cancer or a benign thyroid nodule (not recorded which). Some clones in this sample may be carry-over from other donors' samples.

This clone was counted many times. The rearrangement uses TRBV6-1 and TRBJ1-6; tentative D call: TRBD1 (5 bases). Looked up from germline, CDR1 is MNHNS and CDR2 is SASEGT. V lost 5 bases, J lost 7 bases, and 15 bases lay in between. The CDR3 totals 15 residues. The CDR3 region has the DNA TGTGCCAGCAGTCAATCGACAGTTCGAAATTCACCCCTCCACTTT. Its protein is CASSQSTVRNSPLHF.

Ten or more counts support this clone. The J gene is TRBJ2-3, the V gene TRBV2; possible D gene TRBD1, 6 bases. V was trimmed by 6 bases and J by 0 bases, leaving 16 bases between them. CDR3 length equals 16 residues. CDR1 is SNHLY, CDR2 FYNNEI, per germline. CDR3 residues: CASREKPGHSTDTQYF. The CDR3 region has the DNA TGTGCCAGCAGGGAAAAACCGGGACACAGCACAGATACGCAGTATTTT.

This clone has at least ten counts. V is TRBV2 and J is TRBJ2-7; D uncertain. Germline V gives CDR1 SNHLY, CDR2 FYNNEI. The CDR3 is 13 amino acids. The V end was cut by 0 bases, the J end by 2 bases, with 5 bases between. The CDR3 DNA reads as TGTGCCAGCAGTGAAGCCCCCCCCTACGAGCAGTACTTC. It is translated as CASSEAPPYEQYF.

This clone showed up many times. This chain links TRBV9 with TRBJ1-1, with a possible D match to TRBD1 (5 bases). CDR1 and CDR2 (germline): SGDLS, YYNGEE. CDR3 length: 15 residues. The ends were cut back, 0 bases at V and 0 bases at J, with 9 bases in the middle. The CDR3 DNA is TGTGCCAGCAGCGTAGGTAGCAGGGTGAACACTGAAGCTTTCTTT. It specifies CASSVGSRVNTEAFF.

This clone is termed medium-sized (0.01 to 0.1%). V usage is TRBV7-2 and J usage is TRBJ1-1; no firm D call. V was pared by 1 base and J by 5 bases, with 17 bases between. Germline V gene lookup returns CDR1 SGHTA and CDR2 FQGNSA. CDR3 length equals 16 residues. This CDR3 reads CASSLVRSVVGTEAFF. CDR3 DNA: TGTGCCAGCAGCTTAGTACGGTCGGTGGTCGGGACTGAAGCTTTCTTT.

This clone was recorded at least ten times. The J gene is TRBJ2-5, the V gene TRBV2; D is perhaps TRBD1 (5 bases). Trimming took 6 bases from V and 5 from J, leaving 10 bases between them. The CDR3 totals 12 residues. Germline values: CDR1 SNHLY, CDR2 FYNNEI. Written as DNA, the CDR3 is TGTGCCAGCAGGTTGACAGTTGAGACCCAGTACTTC. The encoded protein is CASRLTVETQYF. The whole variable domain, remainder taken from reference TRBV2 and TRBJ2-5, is EPEVTQTPSHQVTQMGQEVILRCVPISNHLYFYWYRQILGQKVEFLVSFYNNEISEKSEIFDDQFSVERPDGSNFTLKIRSTKLEDSAMYFCASRLTVETQYFGPGTRLLVL.

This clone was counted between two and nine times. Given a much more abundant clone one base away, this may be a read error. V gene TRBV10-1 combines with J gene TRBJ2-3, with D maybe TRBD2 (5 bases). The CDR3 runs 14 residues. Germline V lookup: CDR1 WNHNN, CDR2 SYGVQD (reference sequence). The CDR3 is CARSENRGSDTQYF. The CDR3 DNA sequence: TGCGCCAGAAGTGAGAACCGGGGATCAGATACGCAGTATTTT.

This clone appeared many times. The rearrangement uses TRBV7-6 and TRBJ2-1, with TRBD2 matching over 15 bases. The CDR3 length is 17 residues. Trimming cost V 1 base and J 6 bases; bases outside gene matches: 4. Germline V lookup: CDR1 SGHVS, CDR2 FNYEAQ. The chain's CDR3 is CASSLGGTSGRSNEQFF. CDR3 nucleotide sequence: TGTGCCAGCAGCTTAGGAGGGACTAGCGGGAGGTCCAATGAGCAGTTCTTC.

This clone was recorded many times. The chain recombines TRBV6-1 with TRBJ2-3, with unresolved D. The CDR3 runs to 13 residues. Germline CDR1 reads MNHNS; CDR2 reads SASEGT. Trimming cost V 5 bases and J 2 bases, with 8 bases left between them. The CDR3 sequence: CASSIRLTDTQYF. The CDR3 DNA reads TGTGCCAGCAGTATCCGTCTCACAGATACGCAGTATTTT.

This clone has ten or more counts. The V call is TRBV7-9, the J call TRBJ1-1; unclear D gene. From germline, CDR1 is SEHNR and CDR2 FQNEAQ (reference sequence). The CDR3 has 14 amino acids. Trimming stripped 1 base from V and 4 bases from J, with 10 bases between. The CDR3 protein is CASSLEVSVTEAFF. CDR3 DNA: TGTGCCAGCAGCTTAGAGGTATCGGTCACTGAAGCTTTCTTT.

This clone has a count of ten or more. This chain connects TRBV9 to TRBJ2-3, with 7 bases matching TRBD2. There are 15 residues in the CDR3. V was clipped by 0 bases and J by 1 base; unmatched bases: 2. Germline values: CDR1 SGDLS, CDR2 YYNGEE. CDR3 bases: TGTGCCAGCAGCGTAGGTGCGGGAGGCACAGATACGCAGTATTTT. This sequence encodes CASSVGAGGTDTQYF.

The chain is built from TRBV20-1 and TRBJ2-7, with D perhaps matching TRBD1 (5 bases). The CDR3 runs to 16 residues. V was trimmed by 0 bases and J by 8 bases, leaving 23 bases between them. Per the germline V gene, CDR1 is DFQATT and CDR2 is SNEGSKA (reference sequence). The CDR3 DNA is TGCAGTGCTAGAGAAATCGCCCAGCTTAATAGGACAAAGCAGTACTTC. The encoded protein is CSAREIAQLNRTKQYF.

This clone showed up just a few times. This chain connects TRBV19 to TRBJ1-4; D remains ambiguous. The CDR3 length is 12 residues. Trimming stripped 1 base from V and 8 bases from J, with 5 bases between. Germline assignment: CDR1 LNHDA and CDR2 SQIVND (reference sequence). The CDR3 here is CASSIVGEKLFF. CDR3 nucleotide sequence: TGTGCCAGTAGTATAGTCGGGGAAAAACTGTTTTTT. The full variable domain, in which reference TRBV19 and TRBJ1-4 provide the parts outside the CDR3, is DGGITQSPKYLFRKEGQNVTLSCEQNLNHDAMYWYRQDPGQGLRLIYYSQIVNDFQKGDIAEGYSVSREKKESFPLTVTSAQKNPTAFYLCASSIVGEKLFFGSGTQLSVL.

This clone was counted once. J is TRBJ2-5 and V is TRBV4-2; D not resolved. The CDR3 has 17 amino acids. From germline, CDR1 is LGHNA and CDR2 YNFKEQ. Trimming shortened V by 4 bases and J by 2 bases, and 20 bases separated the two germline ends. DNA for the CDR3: TGTGCCAGCAGCCGCTTCGTTGGTAGTACTTTTCAAGAGACCCAGTACTTC. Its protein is CASSRFVGSTFQETQYF.

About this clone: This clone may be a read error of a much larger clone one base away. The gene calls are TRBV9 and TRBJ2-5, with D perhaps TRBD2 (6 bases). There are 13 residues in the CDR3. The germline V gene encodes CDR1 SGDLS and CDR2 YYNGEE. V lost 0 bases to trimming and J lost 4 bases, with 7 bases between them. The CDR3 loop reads CASSVGEVETQYF. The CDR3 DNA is TGTGCCAGCAGCGTAGGGGAGGTAGAGACCCAGTACTTC. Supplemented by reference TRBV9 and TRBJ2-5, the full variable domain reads DSGVTQTPKHLITATGQRVTLRCSPRSGDLSVYWYQQSLDQGLQFLIQYYNGEERAKGNILERFSAQQFPDLHSELNLSSLELGDSALYFCASSVGEVETQYFGPGTRLLVL.

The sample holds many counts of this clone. CDR3 residues: CASSQRRLAGGKDTQYF. The CDR3 DNA reads as TGCGCCAGCAGCCAACGAAGACTAGCGGGAGGAAAAGATACGCAGTATTTT. The chain has TRBV4-1 and TRBJ2-3; TRBD2 matches at 13 bases. The CDR3 length is 17 residues. V gave up 2 bases and J gave up 5 bases; unmatched junction bases: 7. Germline V CDR1 and CDR2: MGHRA, YSYEKL.

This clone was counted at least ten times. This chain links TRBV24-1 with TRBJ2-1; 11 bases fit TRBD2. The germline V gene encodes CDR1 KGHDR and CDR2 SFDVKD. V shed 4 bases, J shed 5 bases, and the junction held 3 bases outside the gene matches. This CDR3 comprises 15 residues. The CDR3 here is CATSEGGLADNEQFF. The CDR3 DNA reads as TGTGCCACCAGTGAGGGGGGACTAGCGGACAATGAGCAGTTCTTC.

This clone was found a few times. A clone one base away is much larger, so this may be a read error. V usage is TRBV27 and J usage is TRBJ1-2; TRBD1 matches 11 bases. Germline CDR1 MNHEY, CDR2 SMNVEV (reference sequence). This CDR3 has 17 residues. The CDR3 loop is CAGRSGGRDRGNYGYTF. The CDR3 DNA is TGTGCCGGCAGGTCGGGGGGACGGGACAGGGGGAACTATGGCTACACCTTC.